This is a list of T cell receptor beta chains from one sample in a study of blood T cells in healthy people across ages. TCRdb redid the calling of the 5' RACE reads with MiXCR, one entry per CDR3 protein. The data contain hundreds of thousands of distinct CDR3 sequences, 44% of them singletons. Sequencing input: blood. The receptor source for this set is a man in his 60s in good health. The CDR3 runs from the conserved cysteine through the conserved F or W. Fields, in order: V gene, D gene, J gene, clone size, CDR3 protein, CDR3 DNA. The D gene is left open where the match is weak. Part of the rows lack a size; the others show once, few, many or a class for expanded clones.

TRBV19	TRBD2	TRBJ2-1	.	CASSIIGGARDEQFF	TGTGCCAGTAGTATTATCGGGGGGGCTCGGGATGAGCAGTTCTTC
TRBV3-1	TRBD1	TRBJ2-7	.	CASSHSGTGGYEQYF	TGTGCCAGCAGCCACTCCGGGACAGGGGGGTACGAGCAGTACTTC
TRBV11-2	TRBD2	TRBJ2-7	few	CASSPTAGEQYF	TGTGCCAGCAGCCCAACAGCGGGAGAGCAGTACTTC
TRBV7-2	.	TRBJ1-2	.	CASSLVAAPDGYTF	TGTGCCAGCAGCTTAGTGGCAGCCCCTGATGGCTACACCTTC
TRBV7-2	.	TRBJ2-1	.	CASSTQRSLYNEQFF	TGTGCCAGCAGCACCCAGCGGAGTCTATACAATGAGCAGTTCTTC
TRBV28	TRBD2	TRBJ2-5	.	CASSPPPGLAGTQYF	TGTGCCAGCAGCCCCCCCCCGGGACTAGCAGGGACCCAGTACTTC
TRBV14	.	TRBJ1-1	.	CASSHRTEAFF	TGTGCCAGCAGCCACCGGACTGAAGCTTTCTTT
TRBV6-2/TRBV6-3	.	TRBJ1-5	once	CASSYSPNQPQHF	TGTGCCAGCAGTTACTCTCCAAATCAGCCCCAGCATTTT
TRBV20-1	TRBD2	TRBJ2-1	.	CSAIPGTSEPDNEQFF	TGCAGTGCTATCCCCGGGACTAGCGAGCCAGACAATGAGCAGTTCTTC
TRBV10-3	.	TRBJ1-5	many	CAISESELGQPQHF	TGTGCCATCAGTGAATCGGAATTAGGGCAGCCCCAGCATTTT
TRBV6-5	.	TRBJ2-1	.	CASSYMNEQFF	TGTGCCAGCAGTTACATGAATGAGCAGTTCTTC
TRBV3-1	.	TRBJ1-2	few	CASSQEGRGIKNYGYTF	TGTGCCAGCAGCCAGGAGGGCCGGGGCATAAAGAACTATGGCTACACCTTC
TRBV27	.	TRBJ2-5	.	CASSRGWEDQETQYF	TGTGCCAGCAGTAGGGGGTGGGAGGACCAAGAGACCCAGTACTTC
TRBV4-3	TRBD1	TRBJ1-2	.	CASSQDKGARYGYTF	TGCGCCAGCAGCCAAGATAAGGGGGCGCGATATGGCTACACCTTC
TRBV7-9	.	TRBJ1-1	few	CAGQTTVNTEAFF	TGTGCCGGACAAACCACAGTGAACACTGAAGCTTTCTTT
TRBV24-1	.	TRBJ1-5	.	CATSAGHNQPQHF	TGTGCCACCAGTGCAGGGCACAATCAGCCCCAGCATTTT
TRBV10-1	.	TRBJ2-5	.	CASSENLETQYF	TGCGCCAGCAGTGAGAACTTGGAGACCCAGTACTTC
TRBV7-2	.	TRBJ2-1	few	CASSFGRYNEQFF	TGTGCCAGCAGCTTTGGACGATACAATGAGCAGTTCTTC
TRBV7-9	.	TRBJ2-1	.	CASNFVGAETQFF	TGTGCCAGCAATTTCGTGGGGGCAGAGACCCAGTTCTTC
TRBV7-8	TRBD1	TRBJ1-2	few	CASSEDRAGYTF	TGTGCCAGCAGCGAGGACAGGGCTGGCTACACCTTC
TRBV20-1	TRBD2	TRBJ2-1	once	CSAIRGGGETREQFF	TGCAGTGCCATCAGGGGCGGGGGGGAGACCAGAGAGCAGTTCTTC
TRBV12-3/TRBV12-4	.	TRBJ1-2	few	CASRPDSLYGYTF	TGTGCCAGCAGACCAGACAGTCTCTATGGCTACACCTTC
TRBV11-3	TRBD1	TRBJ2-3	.	CASSSDRVFTDTQYF	TGTGCCAGCAGCTCGGACAGGGTCTTCACAGATACGCAGTATTTT
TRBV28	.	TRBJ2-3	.	CASSTLGKRGDTQYF	TGTGCCAGCAGTACCCTGGGAAAACGGGGAGATACGCAGTATTTT
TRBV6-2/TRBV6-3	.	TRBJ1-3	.	CASSRTGSGNTIYF	TGTGCCAGCAGCCGAACCGGGTCTGGAAACACCATATATTTT
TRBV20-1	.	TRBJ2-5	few	CSARDRGARETQYF	TGCAGTGCTAGAGATAGGGGGGCCCGAGAGACCCAGTACTTC
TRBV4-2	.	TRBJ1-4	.	CASSQPDRGANEKLFF	TGTGCCAGCAGCCAACCCGACAGAGGGGCTAATGAAAAACTGTTTTTT
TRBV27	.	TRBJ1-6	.	CASGLINSPLHF	TGTGCCAGCGGACTGATTAATTCACCCCTCCACTTT
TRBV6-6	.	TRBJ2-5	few	CASSYRQGRGETQYF	TGTGCCAGCAGTTACCGGCAGGGTAGGGGGGAGACCCAGTACTTC
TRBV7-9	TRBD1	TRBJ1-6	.	CASSTWTGSSDSPPHF	TGTGCCAGCAGCACATGGACAGGGTCGAGTGATTCACCCCCCCACTTT
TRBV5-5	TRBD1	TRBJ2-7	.	CASSSLSGTGFYEQYF	TGTGCCAGCAGCAGTTTGTCCGGGACAGGGTTCTACGAGCAGTACTTC
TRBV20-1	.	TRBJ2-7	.	CSASDRGLVEQYF	TGCAGTGCTAGTGACCGGGGTTTGGTCGAGCAGTACTTC
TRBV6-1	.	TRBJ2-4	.	CASSEEEGLAKNIQYF	TGTGCCAGCAGTGAAGAGGAGGGACTAGCCAAAAACATTCAGTACTTC
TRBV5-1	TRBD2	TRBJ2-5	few	CASSFSGFQETQYF	TGCGCCAGCAGCTTTAGCGGGTTCCAAGAGACCCAGTACTTC
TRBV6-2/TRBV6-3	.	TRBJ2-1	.	CASSYPLLGTEGGYNEQFF	TGTGCCAGCAGTTACCCCCTCCTGGGGACAGAGGGAGGGTACAATGAGCAGTTCTTC
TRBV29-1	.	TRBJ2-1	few	CSARTVGNSEQFF	TGCAGCGCCAGGACAGTTGGGAACAGTGAGCAGTTCTTC
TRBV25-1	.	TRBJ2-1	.	CASSEYEEGRGEQFF	TGTGCCAGCAGTGAATACGAGGAGGGAAGGGGTGAGCAGTTCTTC
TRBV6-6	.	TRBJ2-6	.	CASSQTASGANVLTF	TGTGCCAGCAGTCAAACAGCTTCTGGGGCCAACGTCCTGACTTTC
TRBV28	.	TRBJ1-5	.	CASSRTSTQPQHF	TGTGCCAGCAGTCGAACCTCTACTCAGCCCCAGCATTTT
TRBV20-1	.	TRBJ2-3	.	CSARVDGAQYF	TGCAGTGCCAGGGTGGATGGGGCGCAGTATTTT
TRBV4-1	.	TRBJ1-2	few	CASSQGGGRGYTF	TGCGCCAGCAGCCAAGGGGGCGGTCGTGGCTACACCTTC
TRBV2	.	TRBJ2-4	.	CASIGRGATGNIQYF	TGTGCCAGCATCGGTCGGGGGGCGACTGGGAACATTCAGTACTTC
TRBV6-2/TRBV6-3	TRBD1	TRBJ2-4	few	CASRRTGENIQYF	TGTGCCAGCAGACGGACAGGGGAAAACATTCAGTACTTC
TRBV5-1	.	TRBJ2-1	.	CASSLESADSSYNEQFF	TGCGCCAGCAGCTTGGAGTCGGCGGATAGCTCCTACAATGAGCAGTTCTTC
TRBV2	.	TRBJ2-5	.	CASSVWGWEQYF	TGTGCCAGCAGTGTCTGGGGGTGGGAGCAGTACTTC
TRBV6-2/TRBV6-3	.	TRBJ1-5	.	CASSVSFPPPQHF	TGTGCCAGCAGTGTTTCCTTTCCCCCACCCCAGCATTTT
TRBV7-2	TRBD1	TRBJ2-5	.	CASSRGTGGETQYF	TGTGCCAGCAGCCGCGGGACAGGGGGAGAGACCCAGTACTTC
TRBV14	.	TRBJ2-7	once	CASSQGSHIQHEQYF	TGTGCCAGCAGCCAAGGTTCTCATATCCAGCATGAGCAGTACTTC
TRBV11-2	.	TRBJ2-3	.	CASSYSTGSVTDTQYF	TGTGCCAGCAGCTATAGTACAGGGTCAGTCACAGATACGCAGTATTTT
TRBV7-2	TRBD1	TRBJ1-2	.	CASSSWTGHGYTF	TGTGCCAGCAGCTCCTGGACAGGCCATGGCTACACCTTC
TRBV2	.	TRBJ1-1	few	CASTYREGNTEAFF	TGTGCCAGCACGTACAGGGAGGGGAACACTGAAGCTTTCTTT
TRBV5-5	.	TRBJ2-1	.	CASSLEGASQSLNEQFF	TGTGCCAGCAGCTTGGAGGGAGCTTCACAGTCTCTCAATGAGCAGTTCTTC
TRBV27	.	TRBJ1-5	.	CASSYAGSRSAQHF	TGTGCCAGCAGTTACGCAGGGAGCCGATCAGCCCAGCATTTT
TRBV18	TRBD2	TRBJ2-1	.	CASSLHRAGGLDEQFF	TGTGCCAGCTCGCTGCACCGAGCGGGGGGGCTCGATGAGCAGTTCTTC
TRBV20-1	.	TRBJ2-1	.	CSARVQGGGRNEQFF	TGCAGTGCTAGAGTGCAGGGCGGGGGCCGGAATGAGCAGTTCTTC
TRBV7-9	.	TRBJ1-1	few	CASSVTDRDTEAFF	TGTGCCAGCAGCGTAACGGACAGAGACACTGAAGCTTTCTTT
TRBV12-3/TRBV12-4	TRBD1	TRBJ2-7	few	CASSLAQGGEQYF	TGTGCCAGCAGTTTGGCACAGGGGGGCGAGCAGTACTTC
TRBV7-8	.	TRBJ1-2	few	CASSMGARDSALGYGYTF	TGTGCCAGCAGCATGGGAGCCAGGGATTCCGCTTTGGGCTATGGCTACACCTTC
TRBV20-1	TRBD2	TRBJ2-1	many	CSALRLAGGPNEQFF	TGCAGTGCCCTCCGCCTAGCGGGGGGGCCCAATGAGCAGTTCTTC